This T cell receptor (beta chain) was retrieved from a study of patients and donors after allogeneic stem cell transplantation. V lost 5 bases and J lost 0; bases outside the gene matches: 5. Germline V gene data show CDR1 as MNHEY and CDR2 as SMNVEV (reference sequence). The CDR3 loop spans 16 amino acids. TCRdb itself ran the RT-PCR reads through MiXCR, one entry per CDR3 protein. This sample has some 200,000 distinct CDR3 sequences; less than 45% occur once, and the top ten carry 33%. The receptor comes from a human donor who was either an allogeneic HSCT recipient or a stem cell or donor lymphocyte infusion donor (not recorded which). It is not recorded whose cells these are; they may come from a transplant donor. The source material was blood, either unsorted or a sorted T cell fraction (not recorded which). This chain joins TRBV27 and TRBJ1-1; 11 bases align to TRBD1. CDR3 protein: CASSPRDRGMNTEAFF. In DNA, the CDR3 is TGTGCCAGCAGTCCTCGGGACAGGGGGATGAACACTGAAGCTTTCTTT.